This TCR beta chain came from a study of lymphopenia after photon versus proton radiotherapy. Using immunoSEQ multiplex PCR, the repertoire was profiled, and TCRdb retains in-frame clones only, with some absent. The table includes about 45,000 clones, around 86% detected once. This clone was observed once. Its antigen is currently unknown. Study outcomes and limitations: Photon-treated patients lost naive T cells and TCR diversity; proton-treated stayed stable. Post-nadir TCR diversity decline inversely tracked overall survival among those who died. Post-nadir diversity loss with photons came from oligoclonal expansion, particularly CD8+ Temra cells.

This TCR came from a man between 35 and 55 years old with gastric cancer. The sequencing used peripheral blood, collected from a patient treated with photon-based radiotherapy.

The DNA of the CDR3 is TGCGCCAGCAGCCAGACCCTCATTAGCAATCAGCCCCAGCATTTT. This codes for CASSQTLISNQPQHF. The chain links TRBV4-1 to TRBJ1-5; no reliable D call. CDR3 length: 15 amino acids. Trimming took off 3 bases at V and 0 bases at J, with 9 bases between the two ends. CDR1 MGHRA and CDR2 YSYEKL come from the germline V gene.